This T cell receptor (beta chain) was captured in a study of memory CD4+ T cells and cytomegalovirus serostatus. Here immunoSEQ multiplex PCR was the method, and the copy in TCRdb shows in-frame clones only, minus some. This table has about 40,000 clones, around 80% appearing once. The V gene's germline CDR1 is SEHNR and CDR2 FQNEAQ (reference sequence). The CDR3 totals 13 residues. Trimming left V 3 bases short and J 6 bases short, with 9 bases between. The sort gate was single viable CD3+CD4+CD8-CD45RO+ cells for memory CD4+ T cells. The sample was memory CD4+ T cells from blood. This receptor was taken from an adult in good health and CMV-seronegative. The chain recombines TRBV7-9 with TRBJ1-5; TRBD1 is a possible D gene (5 bases). DNA of the CDR3: TGTGCCAGCAGCTTGGGGGGATTTCAGCCCCAGCATTTT. Translating it yields CASSLGGFQPQHF.